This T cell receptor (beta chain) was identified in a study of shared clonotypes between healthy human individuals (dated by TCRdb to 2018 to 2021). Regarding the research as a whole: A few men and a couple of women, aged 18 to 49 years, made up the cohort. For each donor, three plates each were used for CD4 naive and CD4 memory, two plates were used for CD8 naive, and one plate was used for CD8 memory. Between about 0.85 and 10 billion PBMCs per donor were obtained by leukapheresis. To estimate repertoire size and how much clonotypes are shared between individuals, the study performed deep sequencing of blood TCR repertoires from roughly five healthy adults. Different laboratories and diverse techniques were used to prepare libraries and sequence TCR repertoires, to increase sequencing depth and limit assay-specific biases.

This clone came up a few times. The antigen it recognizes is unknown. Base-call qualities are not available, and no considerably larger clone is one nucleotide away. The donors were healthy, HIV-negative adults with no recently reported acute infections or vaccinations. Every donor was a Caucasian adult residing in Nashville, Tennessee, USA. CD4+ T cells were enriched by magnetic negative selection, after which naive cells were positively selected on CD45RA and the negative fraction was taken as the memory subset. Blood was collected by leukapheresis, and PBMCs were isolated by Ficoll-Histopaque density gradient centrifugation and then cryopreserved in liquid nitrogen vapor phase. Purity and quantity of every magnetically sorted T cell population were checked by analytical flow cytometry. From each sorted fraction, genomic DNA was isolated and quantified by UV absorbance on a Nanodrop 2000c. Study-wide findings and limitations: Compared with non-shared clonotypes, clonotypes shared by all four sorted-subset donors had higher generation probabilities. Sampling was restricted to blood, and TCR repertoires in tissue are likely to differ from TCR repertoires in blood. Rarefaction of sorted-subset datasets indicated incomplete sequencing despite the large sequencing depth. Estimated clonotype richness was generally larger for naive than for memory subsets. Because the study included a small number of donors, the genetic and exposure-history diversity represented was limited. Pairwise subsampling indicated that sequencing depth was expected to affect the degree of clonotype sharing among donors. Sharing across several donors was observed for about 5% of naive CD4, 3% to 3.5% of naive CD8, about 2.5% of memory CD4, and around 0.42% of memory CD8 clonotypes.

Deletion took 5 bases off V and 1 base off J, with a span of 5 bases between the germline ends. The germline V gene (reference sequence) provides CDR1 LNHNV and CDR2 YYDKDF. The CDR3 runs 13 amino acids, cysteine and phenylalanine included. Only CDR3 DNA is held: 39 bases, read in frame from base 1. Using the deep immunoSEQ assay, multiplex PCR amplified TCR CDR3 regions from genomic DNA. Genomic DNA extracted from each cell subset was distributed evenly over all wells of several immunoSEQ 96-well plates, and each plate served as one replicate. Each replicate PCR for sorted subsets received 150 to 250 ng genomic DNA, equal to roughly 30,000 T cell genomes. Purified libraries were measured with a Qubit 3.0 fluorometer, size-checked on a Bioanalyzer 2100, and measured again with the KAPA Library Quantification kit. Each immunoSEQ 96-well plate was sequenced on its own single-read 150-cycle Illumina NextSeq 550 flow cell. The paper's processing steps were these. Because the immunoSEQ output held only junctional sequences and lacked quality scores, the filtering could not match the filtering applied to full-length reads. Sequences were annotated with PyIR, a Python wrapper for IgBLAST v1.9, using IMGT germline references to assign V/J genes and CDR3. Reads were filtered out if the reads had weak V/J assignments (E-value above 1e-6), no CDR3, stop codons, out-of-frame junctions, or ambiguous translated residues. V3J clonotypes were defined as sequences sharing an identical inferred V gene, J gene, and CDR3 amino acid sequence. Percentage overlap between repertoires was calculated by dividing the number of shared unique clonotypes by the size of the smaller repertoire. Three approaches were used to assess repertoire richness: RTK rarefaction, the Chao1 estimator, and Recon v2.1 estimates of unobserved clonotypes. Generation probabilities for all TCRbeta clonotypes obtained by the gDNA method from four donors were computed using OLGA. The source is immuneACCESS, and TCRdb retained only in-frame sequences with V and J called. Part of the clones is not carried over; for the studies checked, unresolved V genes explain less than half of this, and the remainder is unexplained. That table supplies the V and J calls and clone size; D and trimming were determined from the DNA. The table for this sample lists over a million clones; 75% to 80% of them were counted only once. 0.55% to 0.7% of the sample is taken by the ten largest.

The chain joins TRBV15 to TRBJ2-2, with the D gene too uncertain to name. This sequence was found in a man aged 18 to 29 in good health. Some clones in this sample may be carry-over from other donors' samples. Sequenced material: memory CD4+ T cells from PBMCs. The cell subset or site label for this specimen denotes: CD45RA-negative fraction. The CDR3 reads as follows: CATSPGNTGELFF. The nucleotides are TGTGCCACCAGCCCGGGGAACACCGGGGAGCTGTTTTTT.